The T cell receptor beta chain described here comes from a study of blood T cell repertoires in COVID-19. Study details: Samples representing acute and convalescent COVID-19 were sourced from the United States, Italy and Spain. Sample material is recorded as cDNA or gDNA derived from T cells, B-cell-depleted T cells, or PBMCs.

In the original analysis: Cell counts per sample came from amplifying reference gene primers. Assay used: immunoSEQ multiplex PCR; TCRdb lists only in-frame clones, some missing. From that table come the V and J calls and clone size; the DNA was used to work out D and trimming. The sample includes some 180,000 clones, around 85% of them seen just once. This clone is labeled medium-sized. CDR3 length: 13 residues. Trimming removed 4 bases at V and 14 bases at J, with 18 bases between. Per germline, CDR1 SGHRS and CDR2 YFSETQ. The chain links TRBV5-1 to TRBJ1-4; weak D call: TRBD1 (6 bases). The specimen was peripheral blood. The source is a man between 65 and 79 years old with active or convalescent COVID-19. This CDR3 reads CASSPGGGLDLFF. The DNA for the CDR3 is TGCGCCAGCAGCCCGGGAGGGGGTCTGGATCTGTTTTTT.